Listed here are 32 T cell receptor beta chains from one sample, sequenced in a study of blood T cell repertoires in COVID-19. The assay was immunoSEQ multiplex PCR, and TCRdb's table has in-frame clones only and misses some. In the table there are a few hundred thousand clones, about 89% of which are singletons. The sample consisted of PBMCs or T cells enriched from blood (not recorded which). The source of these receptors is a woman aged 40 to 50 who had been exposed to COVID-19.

As DNA, the CDR3 is TGCGCCAGCAGCTTGATGACCGGGTACACCGGGGAGCTGTTTTTT. Translation gives CASSLMTGYTGELFF. J is TRBJ2-2 and V is TRBV5-1; D is ambiguous. In germline, CDR1 is SGHRS, CDR2 YFSETQ. CDR3 length: 15 amino acids. Trimming pared 1 base from V and 3 bases from J, leaving 10 bases between.

CDR3 protein: CASRDEWASPGYTF. CDR3 DNA sequence: TGTGCCAGCAGAGACGAATGGGCTTCCCCTGGCTACACCTTC. This chain uses TRBV6-5 with TRBJ1-2; no reliable D call. V was shortened by 6 bases and J by 7 bases, with 18 bases between the two germline ends. This CDR3 region has 14 residues. The germline V gene has CDR1 MNHEY and CDR2 SVGAGI.

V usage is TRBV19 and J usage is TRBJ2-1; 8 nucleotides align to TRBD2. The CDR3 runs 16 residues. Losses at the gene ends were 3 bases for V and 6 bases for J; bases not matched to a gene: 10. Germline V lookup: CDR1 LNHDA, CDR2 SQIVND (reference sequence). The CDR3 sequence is CASSIRGSSGINEQFF. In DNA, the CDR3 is TGTGCCAGTAGTATTCGGGGGAGTAGCGGGATCAATGAGCAGTTCTTC.

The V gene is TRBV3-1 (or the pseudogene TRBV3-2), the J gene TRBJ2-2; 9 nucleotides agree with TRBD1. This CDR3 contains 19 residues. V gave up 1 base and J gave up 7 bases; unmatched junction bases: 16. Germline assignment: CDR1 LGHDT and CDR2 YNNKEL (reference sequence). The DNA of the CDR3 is TGTGCCAGCAGCCAAGGGCGTTGGAAAACAGGGGGCTTTAACGGGGAGCTGTTTTTT. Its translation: CASSQGRWKTGGFNGELFF.

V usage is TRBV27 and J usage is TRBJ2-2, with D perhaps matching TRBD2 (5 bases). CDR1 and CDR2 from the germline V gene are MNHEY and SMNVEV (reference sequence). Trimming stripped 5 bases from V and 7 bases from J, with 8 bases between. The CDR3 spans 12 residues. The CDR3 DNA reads TGTGCCAGCAGTCCACGGGGCGGGGAGCTGTTTTTT. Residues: CASSPRGGELFF.

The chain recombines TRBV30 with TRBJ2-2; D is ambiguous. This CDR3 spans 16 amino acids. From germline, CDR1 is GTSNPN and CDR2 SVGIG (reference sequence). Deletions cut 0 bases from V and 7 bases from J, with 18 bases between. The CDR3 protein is CAWSVTSARLGGELFF. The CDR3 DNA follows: TGTGCCTGGAGTGTAACGTCTGCCAGGTTGGGCGGGGAGCTGTTTTTT.

The CDR3 DNA reads TGTGCCAGCAGGGCTGGACAGATTAATGAAAAACTGTTTTTT. Protein: CASRAGQINEKLFF. The chain carries TRBV2 and TRBJ1-4, with a possible D match to TRBD1 (6 bases). This CDR3 is 14 amino acids long. V was shortened by 6 bases and J by 4 bases, with 12 bases between the two germline ends. CDR1 is SNHLY and CDR2 is FYNNEI in the germline V gene.

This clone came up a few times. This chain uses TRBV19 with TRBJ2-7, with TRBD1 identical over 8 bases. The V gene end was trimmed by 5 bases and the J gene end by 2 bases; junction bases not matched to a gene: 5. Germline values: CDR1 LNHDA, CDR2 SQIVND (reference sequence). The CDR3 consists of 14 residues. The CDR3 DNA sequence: TGTGCCAGTAGTCAGGGGGCAGGAGCCTACGAGCAGTACTTC. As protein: CASSQGAGAYEQYF.

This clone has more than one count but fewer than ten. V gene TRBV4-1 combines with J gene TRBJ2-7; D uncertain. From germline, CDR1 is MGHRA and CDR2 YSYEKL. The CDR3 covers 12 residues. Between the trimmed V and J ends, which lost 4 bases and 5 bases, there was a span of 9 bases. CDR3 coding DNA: TGCGCCAGCAGCCTCCCGGAGAACGAGCAGTACTTC. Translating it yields CASSLPENEQYF.

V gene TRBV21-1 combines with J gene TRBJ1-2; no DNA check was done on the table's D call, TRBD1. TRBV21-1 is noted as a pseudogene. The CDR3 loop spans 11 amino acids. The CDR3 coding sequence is TGTGCCAGCAGGACAGGGGGCGGCTACACCTTC. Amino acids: CASRTGGGYTF.

CDR3 amino acids: CASSPGGSKNIQYF. In DNA form, the CDR3 reads TGTGCCAGCAGTCCGGGGGGATCCAAAAACATTCAGTACTTC. The chain links TRBV7-2 to TRBJ2-4; TRBD2 agrees at 7 bases. The CDR3 is 14 amino acids. J gave up 2 bases and V 6 bases, and 4 bases lay outside the gene matches. Germline CDR1 reads SGHTA; CDR2 reads FQGNSA.

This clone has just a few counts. The CDR3 DNA follows: TGTGCCAGCAGCCGGGACAGTGGAAACACCATATATTTT. Residues: CASSRDSGNTIYF. This rearrangement joins TRBV5-4 to TRBJ1-3, with 7 bases fitting TRBD1. The ends lost 4 bases at V and 3 bases at J; junction bases unmatched: 1. The length of the CDR3 is 13 residues. Germline V lookup: CDR1 SGHNT, CDR2 YYREEE (reference sequence).

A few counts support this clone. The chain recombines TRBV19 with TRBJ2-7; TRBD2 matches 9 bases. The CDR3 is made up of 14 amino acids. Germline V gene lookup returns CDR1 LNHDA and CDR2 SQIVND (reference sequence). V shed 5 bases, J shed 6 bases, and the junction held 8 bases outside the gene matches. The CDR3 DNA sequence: TGTGCCAGTAGTCCCGCGGGAGGGTCGGGCGAGCAGTACTTC. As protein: CASSPAGGSGEQYF.

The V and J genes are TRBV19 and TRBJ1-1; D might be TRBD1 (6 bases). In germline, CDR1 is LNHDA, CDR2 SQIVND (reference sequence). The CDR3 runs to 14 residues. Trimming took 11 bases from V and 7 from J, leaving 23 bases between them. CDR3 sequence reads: CASNRQSGQIEAFF. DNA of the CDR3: TGTGCCTCCAACCGCCAGTCGGGACAAATTGAAGCTTTCTTT.

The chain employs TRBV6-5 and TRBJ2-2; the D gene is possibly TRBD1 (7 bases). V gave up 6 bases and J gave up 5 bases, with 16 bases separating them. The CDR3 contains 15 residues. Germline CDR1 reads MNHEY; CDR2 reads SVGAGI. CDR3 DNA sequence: TGTGCCAGCAGCCAACGACAGGGAGGAACCGGGGAGCTGTTTTTT. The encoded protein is CASSQRQGGTGELFF.

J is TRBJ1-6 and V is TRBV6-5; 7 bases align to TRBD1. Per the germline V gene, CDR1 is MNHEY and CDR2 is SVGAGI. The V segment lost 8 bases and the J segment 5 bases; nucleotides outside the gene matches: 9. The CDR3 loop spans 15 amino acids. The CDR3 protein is CASRTQTGNNSPLHF. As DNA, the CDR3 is TGTGCCAGCCGTACCCAGACAGGGAATAATTCACCCCTCCACTTT.

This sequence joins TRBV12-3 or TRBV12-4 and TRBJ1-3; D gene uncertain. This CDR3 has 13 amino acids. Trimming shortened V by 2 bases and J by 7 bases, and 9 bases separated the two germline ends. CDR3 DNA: TGTGCCAGCAGTTTACTGGCCTGGAACACCATATATTTT. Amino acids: CASSLLAWNTIYF.

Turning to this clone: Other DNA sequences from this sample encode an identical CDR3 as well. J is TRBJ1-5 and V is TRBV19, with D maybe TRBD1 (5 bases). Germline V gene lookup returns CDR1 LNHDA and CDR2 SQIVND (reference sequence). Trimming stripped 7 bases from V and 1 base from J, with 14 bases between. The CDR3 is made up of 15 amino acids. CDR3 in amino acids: CASTRQGISNQPQHF. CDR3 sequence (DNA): TGTGCCAGTACTCGGCAGGGTATAAGCAATCAGCCCCAGCATTTT.

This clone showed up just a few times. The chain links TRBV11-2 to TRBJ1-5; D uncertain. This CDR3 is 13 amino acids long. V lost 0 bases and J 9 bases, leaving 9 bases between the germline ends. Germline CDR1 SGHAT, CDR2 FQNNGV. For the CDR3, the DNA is TGTGCCAGCAGCTTAGAGTTAATGTCGCCCCAGCATTTT. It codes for CASSLELMSPQHF.

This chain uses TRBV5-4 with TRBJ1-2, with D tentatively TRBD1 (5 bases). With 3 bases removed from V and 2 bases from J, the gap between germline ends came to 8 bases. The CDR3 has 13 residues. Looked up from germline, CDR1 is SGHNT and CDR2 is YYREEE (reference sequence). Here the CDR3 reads CASSYKGNYGYTF. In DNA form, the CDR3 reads TGTGCCAGCAGCTATAAGGGGAACTATGGCTACACCTTC.

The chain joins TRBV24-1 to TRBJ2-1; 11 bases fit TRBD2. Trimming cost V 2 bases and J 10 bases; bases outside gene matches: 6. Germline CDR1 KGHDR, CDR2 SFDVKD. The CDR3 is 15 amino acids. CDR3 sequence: CATSDWTSGRVEQFF. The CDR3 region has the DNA TGTGCCACCAGTGATTGGACTAGCGGGCGGGTAGAGCAGTTCTTC.

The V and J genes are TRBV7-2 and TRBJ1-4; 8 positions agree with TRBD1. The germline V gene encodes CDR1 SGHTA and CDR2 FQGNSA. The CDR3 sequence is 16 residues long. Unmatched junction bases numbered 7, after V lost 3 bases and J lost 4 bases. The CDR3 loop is CASSFRAGQVNEKLFF. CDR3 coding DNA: TGTGCCAGCAGCTTTCGGGCGGGACAGGTTAATGAAAAACTGTTTTTT. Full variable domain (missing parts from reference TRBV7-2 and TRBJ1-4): GAGVSQSPSNKVTEKGKDVELRCDPISGHTALYWYRQSLGQGLEFLIYFQGNSAPDKSGLPSDRFSAERTGGSVSTLTIQRTQQEDSAVYLCASSFRAGQVNEKLFFGSGTQLSVL.

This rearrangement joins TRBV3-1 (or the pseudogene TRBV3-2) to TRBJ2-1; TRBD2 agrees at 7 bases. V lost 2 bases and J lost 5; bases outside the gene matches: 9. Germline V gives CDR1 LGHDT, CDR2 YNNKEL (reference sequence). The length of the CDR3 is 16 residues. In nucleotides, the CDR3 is TGTGCCAGCAGCCAAACTAGCGCCGGACCTCACAATGAGCAGTTCTTC. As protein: CASSQTSAGPHNEQFF.

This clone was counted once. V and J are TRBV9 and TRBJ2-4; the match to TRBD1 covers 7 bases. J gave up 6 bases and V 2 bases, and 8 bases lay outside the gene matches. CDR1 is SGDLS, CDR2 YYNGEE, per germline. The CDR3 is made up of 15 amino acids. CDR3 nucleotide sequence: TGTGCCAGCAGCGTGGACCTGAACAGGGGAAACATTCAGTACTTC. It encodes CASSVDLNRGNIQYF.

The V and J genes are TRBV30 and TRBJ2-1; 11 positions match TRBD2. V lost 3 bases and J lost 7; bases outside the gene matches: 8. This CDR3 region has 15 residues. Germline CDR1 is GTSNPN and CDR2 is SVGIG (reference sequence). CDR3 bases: TGTGCCTGGAGGAAAGGACTAGCGGGTCTTAATGAGCAGTTCTTC. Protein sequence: CAWRKGLAGLNEQFF.

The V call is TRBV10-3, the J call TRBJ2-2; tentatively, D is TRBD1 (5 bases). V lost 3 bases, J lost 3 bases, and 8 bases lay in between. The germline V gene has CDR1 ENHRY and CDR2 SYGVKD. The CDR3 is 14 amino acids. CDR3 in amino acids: CAISESGHTGELFF. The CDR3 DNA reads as TGTGCCATCAGTGAATCAGGGCACACCGGGGAGCTGTTTTTT.

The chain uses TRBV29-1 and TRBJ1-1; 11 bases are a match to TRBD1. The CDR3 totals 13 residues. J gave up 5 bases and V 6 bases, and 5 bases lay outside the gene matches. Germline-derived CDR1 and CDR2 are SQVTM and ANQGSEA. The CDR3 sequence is CSVRTGGATEAFF. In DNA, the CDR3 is TGCAGCGTGAGGACAGGGGGCGCGACTGAAGCTTTCTTT.

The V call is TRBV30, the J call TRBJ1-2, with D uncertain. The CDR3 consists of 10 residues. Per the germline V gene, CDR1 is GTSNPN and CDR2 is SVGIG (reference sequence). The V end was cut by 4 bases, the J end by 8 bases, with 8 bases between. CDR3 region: CAWKSRGYTF. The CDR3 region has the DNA TGTGCCTGGAAGTCTAGGGGCTACACCTTC.

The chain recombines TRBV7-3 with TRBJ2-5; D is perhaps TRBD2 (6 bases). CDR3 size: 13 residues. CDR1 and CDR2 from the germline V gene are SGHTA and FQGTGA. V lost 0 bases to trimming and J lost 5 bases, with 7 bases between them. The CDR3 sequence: CASSLTAGETQYF. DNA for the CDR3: TGTGCCAGCAGCTTAACGGCGGGGGAGACCCAGTACTTC.

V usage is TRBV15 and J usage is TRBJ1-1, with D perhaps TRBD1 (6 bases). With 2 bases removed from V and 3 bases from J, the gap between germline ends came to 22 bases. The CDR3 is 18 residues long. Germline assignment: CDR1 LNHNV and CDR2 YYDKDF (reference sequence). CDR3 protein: CATSRRKTGLGKDTEAFF. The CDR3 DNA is TGTGCCACCAGCAGACGCAAAACAGGGTTGGGTAAGGACACTGAAGCTTTCTTT.

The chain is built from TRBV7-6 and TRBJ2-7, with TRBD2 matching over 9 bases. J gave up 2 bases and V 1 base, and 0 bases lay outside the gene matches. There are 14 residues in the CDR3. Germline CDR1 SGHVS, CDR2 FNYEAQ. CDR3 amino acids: CASSLVAGAYEQYF. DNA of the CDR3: TGTGCCAGCAGCTTAGTAGCGGGGGCCTACGAGCAGTACTTC.

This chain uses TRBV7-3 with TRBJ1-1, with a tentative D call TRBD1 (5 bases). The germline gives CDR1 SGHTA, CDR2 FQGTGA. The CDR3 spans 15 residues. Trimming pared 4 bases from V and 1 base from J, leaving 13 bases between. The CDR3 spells CASSSSTAKNTEAFF. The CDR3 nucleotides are TGTGCCAGCAGCTCCTCGACAGCGAAGAACACTGAAGCTTTCTTT.